Each of the 10 T cell receptor beta chains below was sequenced from the same sample in a study of T-cell reconstitution after alpha-beta-depleted transplantation in children. Unique molecular identifiers were incorporated when the TCRbeta library was constructed. A single record per CDR3 protein comes from TCRdb applying MiXCR to the PCR reads. The table has 440,000 or so distinct CDR3 sequences, 43% seen once. Here the sequenced sample was PBMCs, taken before TCRalphabeta/CD19-depleted stem cell transplant. These receptors were collected from a girl aged 2 to 10 with aplastic anemia, due to receive a stem cell transplant.

This chain links TRBV6-1 with TRBJ2-3, with TRBD2 identical over 12 bases. The germline gives CDR1 MNHNS, CDR2 SASEGT. This CDR3 spans 18 amino acids. V lost 5 bases and J lost 2; bases outside the gene matches: 11. This CDR3 is CASSRAPGTSGPTDTQYF. The CDR3 DNA follows: TGTGCCAGCAGTCGAGCCCCCGGGACTAGCGGGCCCACAGATACGCAGTATTTT.

The chain recombines TRBV6-2 or TRBV6-3 with TRBJ2-2, with 7 nucleotides matching TRBD2. The CDR3 is made up of 16 amino acids. J gave up 1 base and V 2 bases, and 4 bases lay outside the gene matches. CDR1 is MNHEY, CDR2 SVGEGT, per germline. The DNA for the CDR3 is TGTGCCAGCAGTTACAGGCTAGCGGTGAACACCGGGGAGCTGTTTTTT. Translation gives CASSYRLAVNTGELFF.

The chain carries TRBV29-1 and TRBJ2-5; TRBD1 matches at 9 bases. Germline CDR1 and CDR2: SQVTM and ANQGSEA. The CDR3 is 13 residues long. V was clipped by 6 bases and J by 5 bases; unmatched bases: 7. The CDR3 DNA reads TGCAGCGTGGGACAGGGATTCGGGGAGACCCAGTACTTC. Translated: CSVGQGFGETQYF.

This clonotype was observed many times. The chain couples TRBV5-1 to TRBJ1-1; D is undetermined. Germline V gives CDR1 SGHRS, CDR2 YFSETQ. Trimming left V 1 base short and J 8 bases short, with 12 bases between. The CDR3 is made up of 13 amino acids. The CDR3, as DNA: TGCGCCAGCAGCTTGAACCTGGGGTTGGAAGCTTTCTTT. It specifies CASSLNLGLEAFF.

This clonotype came up a few times. The rearrangement joins TRBV4-3 to TRBJ1-5, with no clear D. The CDR3 runs 13 residues. The germline V gene encodes CDR1 LGHNA and CDR2 YSLEER. Trimming left V 1 base short and J 10 bases short, with 11 bases between. CDR3 bases: TGCGCCAGCAGCCAAGGTGGGAGAGGCCCCCAGCATTTT. This gives the protein CASSQGGRGPQHF.

This chain connects TRBV5-1 to TRBJ1-4; 9 nucleotides align to TRBD1. The CDR3 runs to 14 residues. Per germline, CDR1 SGHRS and CDR2 YFSETQ. J was trimmed by 1 base and V by 5 bases; bases with no gene match: 0. In nucleotides, the CDR3 is TGCGCCAGCAGGGACAGGGGAACTAATGAAAAACTGTTTTTT. It is translated as CASRDRGTNEKLFF.

DNA of the CDR3: TGCAGTGCTTCTACAGGGTCCCCCTACGAGCAGTACTTC. Translated, it gives CSASTGSPYEQYF. This chain connects TRBV20-1 to TRBJ2-7, with D possibly TRBD1 on 6 matching bases. This CDR3 is built from 13 residues. The ends were cut back, 5 bases at V and 2 bases at J, with 13 bases in the middle. CDR1 and CDR2 from the germline V gene are DFQATT and SNEGSKA (reference sequence).

The chain is built from TRBV15 and TRBJ2-3; 12 positions match TRBD2. Trimming removed 3 bases from V and 6 bases from J; junction bases left unmatched: 7. The CDR3 extends over 16 amino acids. Per germline, CDR1 LNHNV and CDR2 YYDKDF (reference sequence). CDR3 in amino acids: CATSSLAGGPKDTQYF. For the CDR3, the DNA is TGTGCCACCAGCAGTCTAGCGGGGGGGCCAAAGGATACGCAGTATTTT.

The rearrangement links TRBV7-2 to TRBJ2-1; 9 bases are a match to TRBD2. This CDR3 is built from 16 residues. Germline lookup yields CDR1 SGHTA and CDR2 FQGNSA. V shed 2 bases and J 4 bases; nucleotides not matched to a gene: 6. CDR3 protein: CASSLTFLAGYNEQFF. CDR3 bases: TGTGCCAGCAGCTTAACGTTCCTAGCGGGGTACAATGAGCAGTTCTTC. Full variable domain (missing parts from reference TRBV7-2 and TRBJ2-1): GAGVSQSPSNKVTEKGKDVELRCDPISGHTALYWYRQSLGQGLEFLIYFQGNSAPDKSGLPSDRFSAERTGGSVSTLTIQRTQQEDSAVYLCASSLTFLAGYNEQFFGPGTRLTVL.

This clonotype has only a few counts. CDR3 sequence: CASSLEVGQGGTVQYF. In DNA, the CDR3 is TGCGCCAGCAGCTTGGAGGTGGGACAGGGGGGTACTGTGCAGTACTTC. The rearrangement links TRBV5-1 to TRBJ2-7, with TRBD1 matching 11 bases. The CDR3 totals 16 residues. The V and J ends lost 0 bases and 9 bases, in that order; junction bases with no gene match: 11. The germline V gene encodes CDR1 SGHRS and CDR2 YFSETQ.